This T cell receptor (beta chain) was recovered during a study of post-analysis software for immune sequencing data. Study outcomes and limitations: Normalized Chao1 diversity was significantly reduced in patients versus controls. Five TRBV segments were significantly more frequent in patients than in controls. TRBV5-6, TRBV5-1 and TRBV20-1 were among these segments.

The CDR3 consists of 15 residues. CDR1 and CDR2 (germline): DFQATT, SNEGSKA (reference sequence). V lost 2 bases, J lost 2 bases, and 13 bases lay in between. The TCR beta cDNA libraries carried unique molecular identifiers. Some 500,000 cDNA molecules were obtained per 1 to 10 million input T cells. One entry per CDR3 protein results from TCRdb running MiXCR on the PCR reads. The profile shows 250,000 to 300,000 distinct CDR3 sequences, 36% of them singletons. This clonotype was seen repeatedly, ten times or more. Antigen specificity is unknown. The rearrangement uses TRBV20-1 and TRBJ2-1, with a tentative D call TRBD2 (6 bases). The sequence came from a girl aged 10 to 17 with multiple sclerosis. Sequencing used blood. The CDR3 DNA sequence: TGCAGTGCTAGACAGATATTAGCGGCCTACAATGAGCAGTTCTTC. Amino acid sequence: CSARQILAAYNEQFF.